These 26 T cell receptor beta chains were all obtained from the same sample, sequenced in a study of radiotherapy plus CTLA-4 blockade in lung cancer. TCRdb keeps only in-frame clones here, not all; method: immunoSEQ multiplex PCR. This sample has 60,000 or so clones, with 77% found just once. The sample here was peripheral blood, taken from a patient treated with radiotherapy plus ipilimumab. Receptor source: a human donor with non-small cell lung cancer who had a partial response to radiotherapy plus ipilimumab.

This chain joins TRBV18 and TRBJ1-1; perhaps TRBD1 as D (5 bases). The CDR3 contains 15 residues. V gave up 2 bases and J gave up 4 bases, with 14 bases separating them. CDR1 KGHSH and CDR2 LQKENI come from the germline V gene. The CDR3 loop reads CASSPLGVLRTEAFF. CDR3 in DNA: TGTGCCAGCTCACCATTAGGGGTGTTACGCACTGAAGCTTTCTTT. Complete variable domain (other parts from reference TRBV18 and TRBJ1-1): NAGVMQNPRHLVRRRGQEARLRCSPMKGHSHVYWYRQLPEEGLKFMVYLQKENIIDESGMPKERFSAEFPKEGPSILRIQQVVRGDSAAYFCASSPLGVLRTEAFFGQGTRLTVV.

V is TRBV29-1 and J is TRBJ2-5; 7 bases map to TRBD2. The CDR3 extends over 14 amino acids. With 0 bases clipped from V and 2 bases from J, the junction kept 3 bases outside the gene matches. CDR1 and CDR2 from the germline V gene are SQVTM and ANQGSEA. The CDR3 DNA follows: TGCAGCGTTGAAGAGCGGGGGTTTCAAGAGACCCAGTACTTC. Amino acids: CSVEERGFQETQYF.

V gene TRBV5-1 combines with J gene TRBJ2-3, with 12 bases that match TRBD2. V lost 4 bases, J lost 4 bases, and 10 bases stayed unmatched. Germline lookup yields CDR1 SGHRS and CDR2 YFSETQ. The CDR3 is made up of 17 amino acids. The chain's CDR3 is CASSGDPSGGAADTQYF. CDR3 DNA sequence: TGCGCCAGCAGCGGGGACCCTAGCGGGGGGGCAGCAGATACGCAGTATTTT.

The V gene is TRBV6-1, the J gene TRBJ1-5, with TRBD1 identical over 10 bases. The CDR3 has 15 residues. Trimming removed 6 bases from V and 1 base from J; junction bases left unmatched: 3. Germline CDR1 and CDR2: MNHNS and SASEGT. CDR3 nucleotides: TGTGCCAGCAGGGGGGACAGGGGAAGCAATCAGCCCCAGCATTTT. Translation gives CASRGDRGSNQPQHF.

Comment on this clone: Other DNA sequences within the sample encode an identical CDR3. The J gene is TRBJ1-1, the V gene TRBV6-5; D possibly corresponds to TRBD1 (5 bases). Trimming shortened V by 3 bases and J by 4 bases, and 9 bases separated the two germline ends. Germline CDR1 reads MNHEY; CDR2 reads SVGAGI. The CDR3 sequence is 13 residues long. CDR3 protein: CASSYGRGTEAFF. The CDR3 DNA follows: TGTGCCAGCAGTTATGGGAGGGGCACTGAAGCTTTCTTT.

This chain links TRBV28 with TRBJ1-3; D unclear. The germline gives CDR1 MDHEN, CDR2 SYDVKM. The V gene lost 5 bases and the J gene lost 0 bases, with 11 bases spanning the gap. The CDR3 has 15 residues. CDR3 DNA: TGTGCCAGCAGTGAGGGCCCCTACTCTGGAAACACCATATATTTT. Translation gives CASSEGPYSGNTIYF.

In nucleotides, the CDR3 is TGTGCCAGCAGCGTAGGTTCCGGCGGTGGCTACACCTTC. Translating it yields CASSVGSGGGYTF. The V call is TRBV9, the J call TRBJ1-2; D remains ambiguous. V was trimmed by 0 bases and J by 7 bases, leaving 10 bases between them. The germline V gene has CDR1 SGDLS and CDR2 YYNGEE. The CDR3 loop spans 13 amino acids.

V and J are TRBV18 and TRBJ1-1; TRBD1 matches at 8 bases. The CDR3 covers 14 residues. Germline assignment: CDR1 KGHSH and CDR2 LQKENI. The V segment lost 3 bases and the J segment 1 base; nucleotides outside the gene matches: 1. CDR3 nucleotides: TGTGCCAGCTCACCCGACAGGGGGAACACTGAAGCTTTCTTT. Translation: CASSPDRGNTEAFF.

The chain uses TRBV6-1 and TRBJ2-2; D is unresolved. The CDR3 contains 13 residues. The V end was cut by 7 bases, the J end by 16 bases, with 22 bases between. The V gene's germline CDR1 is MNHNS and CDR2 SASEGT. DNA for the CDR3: TGTGCCAGCAACCCGACAATCCCTACCCCCGCGTTTTTT. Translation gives CASNPTIPTPAFF.

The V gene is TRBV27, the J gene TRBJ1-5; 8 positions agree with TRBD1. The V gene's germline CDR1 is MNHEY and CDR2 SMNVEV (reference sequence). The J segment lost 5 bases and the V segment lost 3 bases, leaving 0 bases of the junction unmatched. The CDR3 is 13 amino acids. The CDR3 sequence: CASSLTGDQPQHF. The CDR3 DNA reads TGTGCCAGCAGTTTGACAGGGGATCAGCCCCAGCATTTT.

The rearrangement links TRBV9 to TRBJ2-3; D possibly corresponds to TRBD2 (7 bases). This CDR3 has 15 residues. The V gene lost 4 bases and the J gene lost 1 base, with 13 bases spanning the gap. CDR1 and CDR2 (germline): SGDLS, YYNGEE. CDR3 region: CASSPGGRGTDTQYF. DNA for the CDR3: TGTGCCAGCAGCCCGGGGGGCCGGGGCACAGATACGCAGTATTTT.

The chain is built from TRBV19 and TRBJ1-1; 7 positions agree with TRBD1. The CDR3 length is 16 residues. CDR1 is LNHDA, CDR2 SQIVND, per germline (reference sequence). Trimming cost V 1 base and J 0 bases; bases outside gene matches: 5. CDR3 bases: TGTGCCAGTAGTATAGGGGGACAGAGAATGAACACTGAAGCTTTCTTT. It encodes CASSIGGQRMNTEAFF.

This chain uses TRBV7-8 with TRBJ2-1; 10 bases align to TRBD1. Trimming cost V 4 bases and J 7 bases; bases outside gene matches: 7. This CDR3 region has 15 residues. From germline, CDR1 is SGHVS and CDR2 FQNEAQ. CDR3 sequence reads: CASSWTGGSRNEQFF. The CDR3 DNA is TGTGCCAGCAGCTGGACAGGGGGATCAAGGAATGAGCAGTTCTTC.

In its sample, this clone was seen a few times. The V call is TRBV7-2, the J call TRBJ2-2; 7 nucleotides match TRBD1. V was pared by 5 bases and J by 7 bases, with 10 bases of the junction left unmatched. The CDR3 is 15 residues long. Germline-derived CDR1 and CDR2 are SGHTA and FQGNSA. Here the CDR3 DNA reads TGTGCCAGCAGCCGCACCGGGACAGAGATCGGGGAGCTGTTTTTT. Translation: CASSRTGTEIGELFF.

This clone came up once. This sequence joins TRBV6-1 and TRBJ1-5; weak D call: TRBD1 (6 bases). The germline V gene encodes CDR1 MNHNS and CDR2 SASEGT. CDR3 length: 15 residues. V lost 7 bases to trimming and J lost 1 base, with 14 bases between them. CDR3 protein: CASNVGGLSNQPQHF. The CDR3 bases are TGTGCCAGCAACGTCGGGGGGCTCAGCAATCAGCCCCAGCATTTT.

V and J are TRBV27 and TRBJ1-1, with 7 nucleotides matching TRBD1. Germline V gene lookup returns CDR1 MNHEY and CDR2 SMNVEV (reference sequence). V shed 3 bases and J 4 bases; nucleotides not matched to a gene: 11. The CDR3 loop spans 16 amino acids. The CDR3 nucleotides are TGTGCCAGCAGTTTCCCGGGTAGACAGGGATTCACTGAAGCTTTCTTT. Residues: CASSFPGRQGFTEAFF.

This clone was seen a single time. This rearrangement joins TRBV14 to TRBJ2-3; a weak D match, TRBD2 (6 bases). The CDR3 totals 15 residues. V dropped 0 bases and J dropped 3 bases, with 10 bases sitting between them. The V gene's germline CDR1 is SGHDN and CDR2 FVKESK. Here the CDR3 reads CASSQEFAGTDTQYF. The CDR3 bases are TGTGCCAGCAGCCAAGAGTTCGCGGGAACAGATACGCAGTATTTT.

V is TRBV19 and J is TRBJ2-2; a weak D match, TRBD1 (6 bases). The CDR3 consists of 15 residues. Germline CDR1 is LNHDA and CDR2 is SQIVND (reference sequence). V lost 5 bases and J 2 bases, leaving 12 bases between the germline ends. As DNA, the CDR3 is TGTGCCAGTAGTGGACTGGACAGAAACACCGGGGAGCTGTTTTTT. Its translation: CASSGLDRNTGELFF.

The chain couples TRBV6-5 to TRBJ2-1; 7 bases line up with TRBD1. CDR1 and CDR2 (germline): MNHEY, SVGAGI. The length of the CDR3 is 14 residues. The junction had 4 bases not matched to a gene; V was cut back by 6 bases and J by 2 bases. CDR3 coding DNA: TGTGCCAGCAGACCCAGGGGGACCTACAATGAGCAGTTCTTC. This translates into CASRPRGTYNEQFF.

CDR3 coding DNA: TGTGCCAGCAGCAGGACTAGCGGGACCCCCTACGAGCAGTACTTC. This translates into CASSRTSGTPYEQYF. The genes are TRBV7-2 and TRBJ2-7, with 12 bases matching TRBD2. The CDR3 loop spans 15 amino acids. Germline-derived CDR1 and CDR2 are SGHTA and FQGNSA. J was trimmed by 2 bases and V by 5 bases; bases with no gene match: 4.

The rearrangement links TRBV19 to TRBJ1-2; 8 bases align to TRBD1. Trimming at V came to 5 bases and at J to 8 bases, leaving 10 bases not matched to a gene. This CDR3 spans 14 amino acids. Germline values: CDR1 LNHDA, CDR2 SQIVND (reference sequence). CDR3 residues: CASSPRQGARGYTF. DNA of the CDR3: TGTGCCAGTAGTCCAAGGCAGGGGGCTCGAGGCTACACCTTC.

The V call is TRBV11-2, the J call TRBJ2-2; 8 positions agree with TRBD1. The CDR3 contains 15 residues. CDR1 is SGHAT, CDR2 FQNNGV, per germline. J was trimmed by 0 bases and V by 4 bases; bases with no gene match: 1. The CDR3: CASSWGQANTGELFF. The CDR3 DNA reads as TGTGCCAGCAGCTGGGGACAGGCGAACACCGGGGAGCTGTTTTTT.

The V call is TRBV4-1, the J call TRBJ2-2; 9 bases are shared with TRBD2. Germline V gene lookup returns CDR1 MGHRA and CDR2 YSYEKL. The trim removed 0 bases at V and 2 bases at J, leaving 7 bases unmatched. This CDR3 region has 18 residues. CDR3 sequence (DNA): TGCGCCAGCAGCCAAGATCTGTCCCTAGCGGGAAACACCGGGGAGCTGTTTTTT. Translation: CASSQDLSLAGNTGELFF.

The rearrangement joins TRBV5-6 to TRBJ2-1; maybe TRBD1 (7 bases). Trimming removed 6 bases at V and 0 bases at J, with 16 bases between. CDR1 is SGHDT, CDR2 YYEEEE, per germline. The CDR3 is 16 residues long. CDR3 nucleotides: TGTGCCAGCAACCTCAGGGGGGTTAGCTCCTACAATGAGCAGTTCTTC. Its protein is CASNLRGVSSYNEQFF.

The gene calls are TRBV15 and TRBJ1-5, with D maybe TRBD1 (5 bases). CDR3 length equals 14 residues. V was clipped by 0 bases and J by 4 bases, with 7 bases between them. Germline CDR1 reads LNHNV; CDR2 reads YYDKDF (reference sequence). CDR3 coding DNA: TGTGCCACCAGCAGAGATGGGGGGAATCAGCCCCAGCATTTT. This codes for CATSRDGGNQPQHF.

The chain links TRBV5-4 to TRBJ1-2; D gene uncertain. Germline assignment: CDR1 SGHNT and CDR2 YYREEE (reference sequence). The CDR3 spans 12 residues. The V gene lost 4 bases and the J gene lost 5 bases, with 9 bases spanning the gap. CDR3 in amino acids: CASSPDRYGYTF. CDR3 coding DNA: TGTGCCAGCAGCCCCGATAGATATGGCTACACCTTC.